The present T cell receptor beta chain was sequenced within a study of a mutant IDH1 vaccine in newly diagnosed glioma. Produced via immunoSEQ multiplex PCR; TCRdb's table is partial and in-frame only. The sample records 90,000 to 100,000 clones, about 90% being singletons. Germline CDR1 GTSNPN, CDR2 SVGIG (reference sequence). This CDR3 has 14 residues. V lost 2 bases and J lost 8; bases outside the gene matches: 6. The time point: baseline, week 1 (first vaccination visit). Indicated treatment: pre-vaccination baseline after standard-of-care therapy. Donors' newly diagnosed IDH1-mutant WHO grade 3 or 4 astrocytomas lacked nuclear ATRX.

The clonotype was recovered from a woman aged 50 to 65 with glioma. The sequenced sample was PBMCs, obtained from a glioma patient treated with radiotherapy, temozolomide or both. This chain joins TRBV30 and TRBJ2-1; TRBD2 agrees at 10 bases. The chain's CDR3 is CAWSSSGSYDEQFF. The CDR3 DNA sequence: TGTGCCTGGAGTTCTAGCGGGAGTTATGATGAGCAGTTCTTC.